Following are 15 T cell receptor beta chains from one sample sequenced in a study of blood T cells in healthy people across ages (dated by TCRdb to about 2015). The library was made by 5' RACE. Reads for this sample came from an Illumina HiSeq 2500. A second PCR of about 7 to 12 cycles was run with a J-beta primer mix and a sample-barcoded 5' primer. The public sequencing data were trimmed at Q25 with fastp and processed into clonotypes with MiXCR by TCRdb, which kept only in-frame beta chains. Entries that share a CDR3 protein sequence are merged under the most common genes and DNA. The sample table records about a million distinct CDR3 sequences; roughly 48% of these occur just once. In total, the top ten clones hold 13% of the sample. Sequenced material: blood. These receptors were taken from a man aged 25 to 40 in good health.

In its sample, this clonotype was seen a few times. The rearrangement joins TRBV5-1 to TRBJ2-1; 10 positions agree with TRBD1. The CDR3 is 16 amino acids. The trim removed 5 bases at V and 6 bases at J, leaving 11 bases unmatched. Germline V gives CDR1 SGHRS, CDR2 YFSETQ. DNA of the CDR3: TGCGCCAGCAGTTACTCGGGGACAGGGGTTCGCAATGAGCAGTTCTTC. This gives the protein CASSYSGTGVRNEQFF.

The chain carries TRBV27 and TRBJ2-3; TRBD1 is a possible D gene (6 bases). The CDR3 extends over 16 amino acids. Trimming pared 0 bases from V and 6 bases from J, leaving 16 bases between. Germline V gives CDR1 MNHEY, CDR2 SMNVEV (reference sequence). The chain's CDR3 is CASSLSGTRIVDTQYF. CDR3 bases: TGTGCCAGCAGTTTATCGGGGACACGGATTGTCGATACGCAGTATTTT.

CDR3 region: CASSLYHEPNYGYTF. DNA for the CDR3: TGCGCCAGCAGCCTCTATCACGAACCTAACTATGGCTACACCTTC. The chain combines TRBV4-1 with TRBJ1-2, with D uncertain. The V gene lost 4 bases and the J gene lost 0 bases, with 12 bases spanning the gap. Germline V gene data show CDR1 as MGHRA and CDR2 as YSYEKL. This CDR3 has 15 residues.

This clonotype appeared a few times. J is TRBJ2-5 and V is TRBV29-1; TRBD1 might be the D (5 bases). The CDR3 is made up of 11 amino acids. V lost 4 bases, J lost 13 bases, and 16 bases lay in between. Germline-derived CDR1 and CDR2 are SQVTM and ANQGSEA. Here the CDR3 reads CSVGTGQSAYF. CDR3 in DNA: TGCAGCGTTGGTACAGGCCAGAGCGCGTACTTC.

The chain is built from TRBV7-2 and TRBJ2-3; TRBD2 might be the D (5 bases). CDR3 length equals 13 residues. Trimming shortened V by 7 bases and J by 7 bases, and 15 bases separated the two germline ends. Germline CDR1 and CDR2: SGHTA and FQGNSA. The DNA of the CDR3 is TGTGCCAGCACTACAACGGGGTTTTATACGCAGTATTTT. Its protein product is CASTTTGFYTQYF.

This clonotype was seen ten or more times. J is TRBJ2-2 and V is TRBV12-3 or TRBV12-4; no firm D call. Trimming removed 6 bases at V and 4 bases at J, with 12 bases between. The CDR3 covers 14 residues. The CDR3: CASRPLDVTGELFF. The CDR3 nucleotides are TGTGCCAGCAGACCCCTGGATGTCACCGGGGAGCTGTTTTTT.

V is TRBV7-9 and J is TRBJ2-7; possibly TRBD2 for D (5 bases). From germline, CDR1 is SEHNR and CDR2 FQNEAQ (reference sequence). The CDR3 spans 12 residues. V lost 10 bases and J lost 0, with 10 bases in between. CDR3 sequence (DNA): TGTGCCACAATCGGGATCTCCTACGAGCAGTACTTC. This codes for CATIGISYEQYF. Using reference TRBV7-9 and TRBJ2-7 for the parts outside the CDR3, the full variable domain is DTGVSQNPRHKITKRGQNVTFRCDPISEHNRLYWYRQTLGQGPEFLTYFQNEAQLEKSRLLSDRFSAERPKGSFSTLEIQRTEQGDSAMYLCATIGISYEQYFGPGTRLTVT.

The V and J genes are TRBV10-3 and TRBJ2-3; 8 nucleotides match TRBD1. The CDR3 totals 14 residues. Unmatched junction bases numbered 8, after V lost 5 bases and J lost 7 bases. From germline, CDR1 is ENHRY and CDR2 SYGVKD. The CDR3 reads CAISRWTGTNTQYF. In DNA, the CDR3 is TGTGCCATCAGTAGATGGACAGGGACCAATACGCAGTATTTT.

This clonotype was recorded a few times. This chain joins TRBV4-2 and TRBJ2-1; D remains unclear. The germline gives CDR1 LGHNA, CDR2 YNFKEQ. The CDR3 has 15 amino acids. Trimming cost V 5 bases and J 8 bases, with 19 bases left between them. CDR3 region: CASSRTGSDSYEQFF. CDR3 nucleotide sequence: TGTGCCAGCAGCAGAACGGGCAGCGATTCGTATGAGCAGTTCTTC.

This chain joins TRBV5-1 and TRBJ2-4, with a possible D match to TRBD1 (6 bases). The V end lost 2 bases, the J end lost 0 bases, and 12 bases lay between the germline ends. Germline V gene data show CDR1 as SGHRS and CDR2 as YFSETQ. This CDR3 comprises 16 residues. CDR3 nucleotide sequence: TGCGCCAGCAGCTTAACAGGGAATTTAGCCAAAAACATTCAGTACTTC. This translates into CASSLTGNLAKNIQYF.

This clonotype appeared a few times. The rearrangement uses TRBV3-1 and TRBJ2-5, with 14 nucleotides matching TRBD2. The CDR3 contains 14 residues. Germline-derived CDR1 and CDR2 are LGHDT and YNNKEL (reference sequence). The V gene end was trimmed by 3 bases and the J gene end by 13 bases; junction bases not matched to a gene: 7. The CDR3 protein is CASSQDLTSGGAYF. The DNA for the CDR3 is TGTGCCAGCAGCCAGGACCTGACTAGCGGGGGGGCGTACTTC.

The chain carries TRBV7-2 and TRBJ2-3, with 10 bases identical to TRBD2. This CDR3 contains 15 residues. With 4 bases clipped from V and 5 bases from J, the junction kept 6 bases outside the gene matches. Germline V CDR1 and CDR2: SGHTA, FQGNSA. The CDR3 bases are TGTGCCAGCAGCTCTAGACTAGCGGGTAGAGATACGCAGTATTTT. It is translated as CASSSRLAGRDTQYF.

In this sample, this clonotype turned up a few times. The chain is built from TRBV6-5 and TRBJ2-2; D could derive from TRBD1 or TRBD2 (5 bases each). Trimming removed 10 bases at V and 6 bases at J, with 18 bases between. Looked up from germline, CDR1 is MNHEY and CDR2 is SVGAGI. There are 14 residues in the CDR3. The CDR3 here is CATRTGTSAGELFF. Written as DNA, the CDR3 is TGTGCCACCAGGACGGGGACGAGTGCCGGGGAGCTGTTTTTT.

The table lists this clonotype with many counts. V is TRBV30 and J is TRBJ1-2; D remains unclear. Germline values: CDR1 GTSNPN, CDR2 SVGIG (reference sequence). V dropped 0 bases and J dropped 6 bases, with 5 bases sitting between them. The CDR3 is 11 residues long. CDR3 in DNA: TGTGCCTGGAGTGTCCTCGATGGCTACACCTTC. Translated, it gives CAWSVLDGYTF.

This chain joins TRBV6-5 and TRBJ1-4, with 8 bases lining up with TRBD1. Per the germline V gene, CDR1 is MNHEY and CDR2 is SVGAGI. The CDR3 totals 18 residues. The junction had 12 bases not matched to a gene; V was cut back by 4 bases and J by 2 bases. The CDR3 DNA sequence: TGTGCCAGCAGTTCGACCTCGGACAGGGTGGCCACTAATGAAAAACTGTTTTTT. Amino acids: CASSSTSDRVATNEKLFF.